The 6 T cell receptor beta chains given below trace back to one sample, sequenced in a study of T-cell memory formation after mild COVID-19. Via MiXCR, TCRdb re-called the 5' RACE reads, giving one row per CDR3 protein. The data hold fewer than 200,000 distinct CDR3 sequences, with about a fifth observed a single time. The sequenced sample consisted of PBMCs or a T cell subset sorted from them (not recorded which). Source of these receptors: an adult woman who had mild COVID-19 (a few samples of this study predate the infection). Cell type and time point are not known.

This chain connects TRBV10-2 to TRBJ2-2, with 9 bases matching TRBD2. V was clipped by 2 bases and J by 15 bases; unmatched bases: 4. There are 12 residues in the CDR3. The germline V gene encodes CDR1 WSHSY and CDR2 SAAADI. CDR3 bases: TGCGCCAGCAGTGAGGGACTAGCGTGGTTGTTTTTT. Translating gives CASSEGLAWLFF.

The sample holds a few counts of this clonotype. The J gene is TRBJ2-3, the V gene TRBV20-1; perhaps D is TRBD1 or TRBD2 (5 bases each). Trimming pared 4 bases from V and 1 base from J, leaving 12 bases between. The CDR3 is made up of 14 amino acids. CDR1 is DFQATT, CDR2 SNEGSKA, per germline (reference sequence). The chain's CDR3 is CSAKMGRGTDTQYF. Written as DNA, the CDR3 is TGCAGTGCTAAGATGGGACGGGGCACAGATACGCAGTATTTT.

The V and J genes are TRBV6-5 and TRBJ1-2; 7 nucleotides line up with TRBD1. J lost 6 bases, V lost 1 base, and 5 bases had no gene match. The germline CDR1 and CDR2 sequences are MNHEY and SVGAGI. The CDR3 is 14 amino acids. The CDR3 region is CASSYWRQGNGYTF. CDR3 nucleotide sequence: TGTGCCAGCAGTTACTGGCGACAGGGCAATGGCTACACCTTC.

This clonotype turned up a few times. V and J are TRBV15 and TRBJ1-1; tentatively, D is TRBD1 (5 bases). The germline V gene encodes CDR1 LNHNV and CDR2 YYDKDF (reference sequence). This CDR3 spans 13 amino acids. The V end lost 8 bases, the J end lost 4 bases, and 14 bases lay between the germline ends. CDR3 region: CATVLGGGTEAFF. CDR3 sequence (DNA): TGTGCCACCGTCCTGGGGGGGGGCACTGAAGCTTTCTTT.

This clonotype was counted a few times. The V gene is TRBV7-9, the J gene TRBJ2-3, with 9 bases aligning to TRBD1. CDR1 is SEHNR, CDR2 FQNEAQ, per germline (reference sequence). The V segment lost 5 bases and the J segment 3 bases; nucleotides outside the gene matches: 6. This CDR3 spans 15 amino acids. In nucleotides, the CDR3 is TGTGCCAGCAGCCCGGGGGACAGGGAAACAGATACGCAGTATTTT. This encodes CASSPGDRETDTQYF.

The chain employs TRBV12-3 or TRBV12-4 and TRBJ2-1, with D tentatively TRBD1 (6 bases). V was trimmed by 10 bases and J by 4 bases, leaving 20 bases between them. This CDR3 has 15 residues. This CDR3 is CANRTRGVGYNEQFF. CDR3 DNA: TGTGCCAACCGTACCAGGGGAGTCGGTTACAATGAGCAGTTCTTC.